The rows below give T cell receptor beta chains drawn from one sample of a study of cytomegalovirus exposure and HLA in healthy donors. TCRdb's copy holds only in-frame clones and misses some; the assay was immunoSEQ multiplex PCR. The table includes 150,000 or so clones, about four fifths detected once. Sequencing was performed on PBMCs. All receptors derive from a man aged 25-40 years in good health and CMV-seropositive. Each CDR3 is given with its conserved first and last residue. D genes are given only for firm matches. Expanded clones are given a class, and other clones once, few, many or no size at all.

v_call	j_call	d_call	clone_size	cdr3_aa	cdr3_nt
TRBV6-5	TRBJ1-4	.	.	CASSESWGLEKLFF	TGTGCCAGCAGTGAATCGTGGGGGCTCGAAAAACTGTTTTTT
TRBV7-9	TRBJ1-3	.	once	CASTSLDRGNTIYF	TGTGCCAGCACTTCTCTGGACAGAGGAAACACCATATATTTT
TRBV27	TRBJ2-5	TRBD1	.	CASRMGQGARETQYF	TGTGCCAGCCGGATGGGACAGGGGGCGCGGGAGACCCAGTACTTC
TRBV27	TRBJ1-1	TRBD1	.	CASSQQDRVNTEAFF	TGTGCCAGCAGTCAGCAGGACAGGGTGAACACTGAAGCTTTCTTT
TRBV15	TRBJ1-5	TRBD1	.	CATRGTVNQPQHF	TGTGCCACCAGAGGGACAGTCAATCAGCCCCAGCATTTT
TRBV13	TRBJ1-5	.	.	CASSFRRDQPQHF	TGTGCCAGCAGCTTTCGGCGGGATCAGCCCCAGCATTTT
TRBV27	TRBJ2-7	TRBD2	.	CASSPGLAGYEQYF	TGTGCCAGCAGTCCGGGACTAGCGGGCTACGAGCAGTACTTC
TRBV27	TRBJ1-3	.	.	CASSLSRRLGGNTIYF	TGTGCCAGCAGTTTATCGAGAAGGTTGGGCGGAAACACCATATATTTT
TRBV27	TRBJ1-3	TRBD1	.	CASSLGGQIGSGNTIYF	TGTGCCAGCAGTTTAGGGGGACAGATAGGCTCTGGAAACACCATATATTTT
TRBV28	TRBJ2-7	.	.	CASSRGFSVSYEQYF	TGTGCCAGCAGTCGTGGGTTTAGCGTCTCCTACGAGCAGTACTTC
TRBV7-9	TRBJ2-7	TRBD1	.	CASSLGGQGRSYEQYF	TGTGCCAGCAGCTTAGGGGGACAGGGGCGATCCTACGAGCAGTACTTC
TRBV6-5	TRBJ1-1	.	.	CASINSREAFF	TGTGCCAGCATTAACAGCCGTGAAGCTTTCTTT
TRBV7-2	TRBJ1-1	.	.	CASSWQRGSEAFF	TGTGCCAGCAGCTGGCAGCGAGGCTCTGAAGCTTTCTTT
TRBV30	TRBJ1-2	TRBD1	few	CAWAGQGLGYTF	TGTGCCTGGGCGGGACAGGGGCTGGGCTACACCTTC
TRBV27	TRBJ1-6	TRBD1	.	CASRGTAPNSPLHF	TGTGCCAGCAGAGGGACAGCGCCTAATTCACCCCTCCACTTT
TRBV5-6	TRBJ2-7	TRBD2	large	CASSTSGGMGEQYF	TGTGCCAGCAGCACTAGCGGGGGGATGGGGGAGCAGTACTTC
TRBV12-5	TRBJ2-7	.	.	CASGLGAGLSNYEQYF	TGTGCTAGTGGTTTGGGGGCAGGGCTATCCAACTACGAGCAGTACTTC
TRBV12-5	TRBJ2-3	TRBD2	.	CASGGGTSRTDTQYF	TGTGCTAGTGGTGGCGGGACTAGTAGGACAGATACGCAGTATTTT
TRBV19	TRBJ2-2	TRBD1	.	CASSWTGNTGELFF	TGTGCCAGTAGTTGGACAGGGAACACCGGGGAGCTGTTTTTT
TRBV19	TRBJ2-1	.	.	CASSRSRASLGYEQFF	TGTGCCAGTAGTAGATCTCGGGCTAGCCTAGGTTATGAGCAGTTCTTC
TRBV27	TRBJ2-7	.	.	CASSLNRFDPAGRYEQYF	TGTGCCAGCAGTTTAAATCGTTTCGACCCCGCGGGGAGATACGAGCAGTACTTC
TRBV4-3	TRBJ1-3	.	.	CASSQGGSDTIYF	TGCGCCAGCAGCCAGGGAGGATCGGACACCATATATTTT